This entry concerns a single T cell receptor beta chain. Its antigen is undetermined. This sample was included in a study of T cell responses to AZD1222 COVID-19 vaccine. Study-level points and caveats: It was only after the peak T cell response that any repertoires were sampled. Dominant CD4 TCR responses targeted spike regions 160-218 and 743-854.

Germline CDR1 SGHNT, CDR2 YYREEE (reference sequence). The CDR3 is 10 residues long. Trimming cost V 7 bases and J 13 bases, with 9 bases left between them. The table came from immunoSEQ multiplex PCR; TCRdb's copy has only in-frame clones and leaves some out. The table shows approximately 160,000 clones, with approximately 88% occurring only once. The sample in question was peripheral blood, obtained on day 0 of AZD1222 vaccination. This rearrangement joins TRBV5-4 to TRBJ1-6, with D hard to call. This clonotype was sampled from an adult in good health. CDR3 coding DNA: TGTGCCAGCGGGGTTGGTCCCCTCCACTTT. Residues: CASGVGPLHF.